The 5 T cell receptor beta chains below all came from one sample that was sequenced in a study of cytomegalovirus exposure and HLA in healthy donors. Only in-frame clones appear in the TCRdb table, and some are missing; sequencing was by immunoSEQ multiplex PCR. The data contain about 120,000 clones, approximately 81% of them seen just once; the ten biggest clones take up approximately 2%. Sequenced input: PBMCs. These receptors came from a woman aged 30 to 39 in good health and CMV-seronegative.

Notes on this clone: This sample also contains other DNA sequences that code for the same CDR3. J is TRBJ1-2 and V is TRBV20-1, with D unresolved. With 4 bases removed from V and 7 bases from J, the gap between germline ends came to 10 bases. Germline V lookup: CDR1 DFQATT, CDR2 SNEGSKA (reference sequence). This CDR3 comprises 11 residues. The DNA for the CDR3 is TGCAGTGCTACCGGGGTTGGTGGCTACACCTTC. This encodes CSATGVGGYTF.

This sequence joins TRBV30 and TRBJ1-1; no definite D call. The V end lost 1 base, the J end lost 1 base, and 13 bases lay between the germline ends. Germline V gives CDR1 GTSNPN, CDR2 SVGIG (reference sequence). The CDR3 length is 15 residues. CDR3 nucleotides: TGTGCCTGGAGTGCCCCTACATCAGGGAACACTGAAGCTTTCTTT. It is translated as CAWSAPTSGNTEAFF.

The chain has TRBV7-6 and TRBJ2-5, with 8 positions matching TRBD2. Germline values: CDR1 SGHVS, CDR2 FNYEAQ. There are 15 residues in the CDR3. V lost 5 bases to trimming and J lost 1 base; unmatched junction nucleotides: 6. CDR3 in amino acids: CASSGLATAQETQYF. CDR3 DNA: TGTGCCAGCAGCGGACTAGCCACCGCCCAAGAGACCCAGTACTTC.

This chain uses TRBV19 with TRBJ1-2; 7 bases align to TRBD1. The V segment lost 7 bases and the J segment 3 bases; nucleotides outside the gene matches: 5. The germline gives CDR1 LNHDA, CDR2 SQIVND (reference sequence). The CDR3 runs 13 residues. The CDR3 protein is CASNKGQYYGYTF. The CDR3 region has the DNA TGTGCCAGTAATAAGGGACAGTACTATGGCTACACCTTC.

The chain has TRBV7-2 and TRBJ2-1; 15 bases are a match to TRBD2. This CDR3 comprises 16 residues. The V and J ends lost 5 bases and 7 bases, in that order; junction bases with no gene match: 6. Per the germline V gene, CDR1 is SGHTA and CDR2 is FQGNSA. The chain's CDR3 is CASSVTGTSGGNEQFF. The CDR3 DNA reads as TGTGCCAGCAGCGTAACAGGGACTAGCGGGGGGAATGAGCAGTTCTTC.